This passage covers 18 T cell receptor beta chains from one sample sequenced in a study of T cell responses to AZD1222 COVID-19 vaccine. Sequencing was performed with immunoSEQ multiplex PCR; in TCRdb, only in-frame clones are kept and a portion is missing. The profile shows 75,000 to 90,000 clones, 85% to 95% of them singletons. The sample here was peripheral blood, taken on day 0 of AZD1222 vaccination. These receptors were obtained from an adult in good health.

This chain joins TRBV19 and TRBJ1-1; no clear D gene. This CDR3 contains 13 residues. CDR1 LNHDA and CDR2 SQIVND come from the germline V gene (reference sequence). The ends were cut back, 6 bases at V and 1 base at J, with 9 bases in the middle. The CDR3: CASRLDWNTEAFF. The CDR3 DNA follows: TGTGCCAGTAGATTGGACTGGAACACTGAAGCTTTCTTT.

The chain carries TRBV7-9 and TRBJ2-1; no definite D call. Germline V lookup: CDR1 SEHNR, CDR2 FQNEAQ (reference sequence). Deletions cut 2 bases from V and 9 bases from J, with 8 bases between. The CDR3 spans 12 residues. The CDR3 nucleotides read TGTGCCAGCAGCTTAACGGCTGGTGAGCAGTTCTTC. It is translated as CASSLTAGEQFF.

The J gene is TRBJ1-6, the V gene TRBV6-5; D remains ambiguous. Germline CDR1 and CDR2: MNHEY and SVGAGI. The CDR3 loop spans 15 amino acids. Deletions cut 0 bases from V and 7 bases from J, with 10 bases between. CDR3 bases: TGTGCCAGCAGTTACTCGAACGAGGGAAATTCACCCCTCCACTTT. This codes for CASSYSNEGNSPLHF.

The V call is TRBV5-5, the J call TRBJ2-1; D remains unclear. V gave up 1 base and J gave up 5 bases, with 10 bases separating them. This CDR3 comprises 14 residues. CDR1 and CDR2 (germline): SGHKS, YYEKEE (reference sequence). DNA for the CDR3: TGTGCCAGCAGCTTGAATGAAGGGAACAATGAGCAGTTCTTC. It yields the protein CASSLNEGNNEQFF.

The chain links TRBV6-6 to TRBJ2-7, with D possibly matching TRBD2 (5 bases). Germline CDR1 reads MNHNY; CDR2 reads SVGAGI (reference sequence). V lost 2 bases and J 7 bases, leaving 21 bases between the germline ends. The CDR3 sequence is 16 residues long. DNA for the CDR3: TGTGCCAGCAGTTACGGCGTCAGCACCACCAGGAGGGAGCAGTACTTC. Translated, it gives CASSYGVSTTRREQYF.

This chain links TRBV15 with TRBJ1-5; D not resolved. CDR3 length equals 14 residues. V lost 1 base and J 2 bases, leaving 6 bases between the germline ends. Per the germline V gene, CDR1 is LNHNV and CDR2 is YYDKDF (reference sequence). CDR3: CATSRGRGNQPQHF. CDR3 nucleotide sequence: TGTGCCACCAGCAGAGGGAGGGGCAATCAGCCCCAGCATTTT.

CDR3 sequence (DNA): TGTGCCAGCAGCTTGGATTTCTACGAGCAGTACTTC. Translated, it gives CASSLDFYEQYF. The V call is TRBV5-5, the J call TRBJ2-7, with D unclear. Trimming shortened V by 0 bases and J by 3 bases, and 4 bases separated the two germline ends. Germline V gene sequence: CDR1 SGHKS, CDR2 YYEKEE (reference sequence). The CDR3 sequence is 12 residues long.

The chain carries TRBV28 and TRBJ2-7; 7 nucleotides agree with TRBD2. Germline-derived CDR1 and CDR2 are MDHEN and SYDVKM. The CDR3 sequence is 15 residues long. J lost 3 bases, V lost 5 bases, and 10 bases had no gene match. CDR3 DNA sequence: TGTGCCAGCAGTCCCCGAGTGGGAGGGGTCTACGAGCAGTACTTC. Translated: CASSPRVGGVYEQYF.

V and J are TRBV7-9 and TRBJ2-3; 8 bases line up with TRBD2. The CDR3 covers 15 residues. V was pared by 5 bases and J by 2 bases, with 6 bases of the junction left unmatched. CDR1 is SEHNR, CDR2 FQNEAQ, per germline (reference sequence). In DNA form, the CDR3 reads TGTGCCAGCAGCCTTAGCGGGGTCTACACAGATACGCAGTATTTT. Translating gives CASSLSGVYTDTQYF.

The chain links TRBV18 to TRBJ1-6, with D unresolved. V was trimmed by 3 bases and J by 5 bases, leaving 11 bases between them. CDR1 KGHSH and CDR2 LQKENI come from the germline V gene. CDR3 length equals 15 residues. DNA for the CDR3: TGTGCCAGCTCACCTCCCGCGGGCCATAATTCACCCCTCCACTTT. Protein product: CASSPPAGHNSPLHF.

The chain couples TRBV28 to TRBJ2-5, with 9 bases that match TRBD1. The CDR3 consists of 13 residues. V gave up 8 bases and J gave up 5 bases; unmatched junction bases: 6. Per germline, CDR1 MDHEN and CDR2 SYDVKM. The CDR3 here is CASQGQGWETQYF. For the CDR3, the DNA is TGTGCCAGCCAAGGACAGGGGTGGGAGACCCAGTACTTC. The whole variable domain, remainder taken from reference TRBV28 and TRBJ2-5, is DVKVTQSSRYLVKRTGEKVFLECVQDMDHENMFWYRQDPGLGLRLIYFSYDVKMKEKGDIPEGYSVSREKKERFSLILESASTNQTSMYLCASQGQGWETQYFGPGTRLLVL.

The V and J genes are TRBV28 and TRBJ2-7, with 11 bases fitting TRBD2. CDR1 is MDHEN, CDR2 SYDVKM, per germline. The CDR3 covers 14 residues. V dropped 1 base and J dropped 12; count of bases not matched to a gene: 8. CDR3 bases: TGTGCCAGCAGTTTATTCTTAGCGGGGGGGCCGCCGTACTTC. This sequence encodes CASSLFLAGGPPYF.

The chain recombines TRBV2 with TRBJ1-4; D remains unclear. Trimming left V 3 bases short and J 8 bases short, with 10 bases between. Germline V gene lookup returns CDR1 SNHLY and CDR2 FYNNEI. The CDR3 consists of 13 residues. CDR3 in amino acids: CASSDLGSEKLFF. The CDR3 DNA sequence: TGTGCCAGCAGTGATCTGGGTTCCGAAAAACTGTTTTTT.

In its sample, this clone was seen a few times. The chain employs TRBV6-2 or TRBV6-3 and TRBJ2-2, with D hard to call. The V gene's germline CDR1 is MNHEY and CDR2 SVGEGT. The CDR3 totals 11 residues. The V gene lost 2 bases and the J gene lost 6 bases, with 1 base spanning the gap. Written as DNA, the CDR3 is TGTGCCAGCAGTTACCCCGGGGAGCTGTTTTTT. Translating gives CASSYPGELFF.

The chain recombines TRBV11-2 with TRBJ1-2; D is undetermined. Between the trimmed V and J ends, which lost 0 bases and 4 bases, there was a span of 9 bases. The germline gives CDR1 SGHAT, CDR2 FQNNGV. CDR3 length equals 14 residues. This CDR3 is CASSLDQPPYGYTF. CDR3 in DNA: TGTGCCAGCAGCTTAGATCAGCCCCCCTATGGCTACACCTTC.

This chain's CDR3 is CASSPVAADTQYF. CDR3 sequence (DNA): TGTGCCAGCAGCCCGGTGGCCGCAGATACGCAGTATTTT. V usage is TRBV5-6 and J usage is TRBJ2-3, with D hard to call. Trimming left V 4 bases short and J 4 bases short, with 10 bases between. Germline V gives CDR1 SGHDT, CDR2 YYEEEE. The CDR3 runs 13 residues.

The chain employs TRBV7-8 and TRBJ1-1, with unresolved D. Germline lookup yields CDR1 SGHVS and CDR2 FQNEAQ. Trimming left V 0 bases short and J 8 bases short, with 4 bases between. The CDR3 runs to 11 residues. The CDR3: CASSLAGEAFF. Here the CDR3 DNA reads TGTGCCAGCAGCTTAGCCGGGGAAGCTTTCTTT.

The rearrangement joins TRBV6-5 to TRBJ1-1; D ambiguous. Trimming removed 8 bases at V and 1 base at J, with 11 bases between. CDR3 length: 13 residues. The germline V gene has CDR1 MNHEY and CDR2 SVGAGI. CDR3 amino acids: CASGLITNTEAFF. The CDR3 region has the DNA TGTGCCAGCGGACTCATTACGAACACTGAAGCTTTCTTT.